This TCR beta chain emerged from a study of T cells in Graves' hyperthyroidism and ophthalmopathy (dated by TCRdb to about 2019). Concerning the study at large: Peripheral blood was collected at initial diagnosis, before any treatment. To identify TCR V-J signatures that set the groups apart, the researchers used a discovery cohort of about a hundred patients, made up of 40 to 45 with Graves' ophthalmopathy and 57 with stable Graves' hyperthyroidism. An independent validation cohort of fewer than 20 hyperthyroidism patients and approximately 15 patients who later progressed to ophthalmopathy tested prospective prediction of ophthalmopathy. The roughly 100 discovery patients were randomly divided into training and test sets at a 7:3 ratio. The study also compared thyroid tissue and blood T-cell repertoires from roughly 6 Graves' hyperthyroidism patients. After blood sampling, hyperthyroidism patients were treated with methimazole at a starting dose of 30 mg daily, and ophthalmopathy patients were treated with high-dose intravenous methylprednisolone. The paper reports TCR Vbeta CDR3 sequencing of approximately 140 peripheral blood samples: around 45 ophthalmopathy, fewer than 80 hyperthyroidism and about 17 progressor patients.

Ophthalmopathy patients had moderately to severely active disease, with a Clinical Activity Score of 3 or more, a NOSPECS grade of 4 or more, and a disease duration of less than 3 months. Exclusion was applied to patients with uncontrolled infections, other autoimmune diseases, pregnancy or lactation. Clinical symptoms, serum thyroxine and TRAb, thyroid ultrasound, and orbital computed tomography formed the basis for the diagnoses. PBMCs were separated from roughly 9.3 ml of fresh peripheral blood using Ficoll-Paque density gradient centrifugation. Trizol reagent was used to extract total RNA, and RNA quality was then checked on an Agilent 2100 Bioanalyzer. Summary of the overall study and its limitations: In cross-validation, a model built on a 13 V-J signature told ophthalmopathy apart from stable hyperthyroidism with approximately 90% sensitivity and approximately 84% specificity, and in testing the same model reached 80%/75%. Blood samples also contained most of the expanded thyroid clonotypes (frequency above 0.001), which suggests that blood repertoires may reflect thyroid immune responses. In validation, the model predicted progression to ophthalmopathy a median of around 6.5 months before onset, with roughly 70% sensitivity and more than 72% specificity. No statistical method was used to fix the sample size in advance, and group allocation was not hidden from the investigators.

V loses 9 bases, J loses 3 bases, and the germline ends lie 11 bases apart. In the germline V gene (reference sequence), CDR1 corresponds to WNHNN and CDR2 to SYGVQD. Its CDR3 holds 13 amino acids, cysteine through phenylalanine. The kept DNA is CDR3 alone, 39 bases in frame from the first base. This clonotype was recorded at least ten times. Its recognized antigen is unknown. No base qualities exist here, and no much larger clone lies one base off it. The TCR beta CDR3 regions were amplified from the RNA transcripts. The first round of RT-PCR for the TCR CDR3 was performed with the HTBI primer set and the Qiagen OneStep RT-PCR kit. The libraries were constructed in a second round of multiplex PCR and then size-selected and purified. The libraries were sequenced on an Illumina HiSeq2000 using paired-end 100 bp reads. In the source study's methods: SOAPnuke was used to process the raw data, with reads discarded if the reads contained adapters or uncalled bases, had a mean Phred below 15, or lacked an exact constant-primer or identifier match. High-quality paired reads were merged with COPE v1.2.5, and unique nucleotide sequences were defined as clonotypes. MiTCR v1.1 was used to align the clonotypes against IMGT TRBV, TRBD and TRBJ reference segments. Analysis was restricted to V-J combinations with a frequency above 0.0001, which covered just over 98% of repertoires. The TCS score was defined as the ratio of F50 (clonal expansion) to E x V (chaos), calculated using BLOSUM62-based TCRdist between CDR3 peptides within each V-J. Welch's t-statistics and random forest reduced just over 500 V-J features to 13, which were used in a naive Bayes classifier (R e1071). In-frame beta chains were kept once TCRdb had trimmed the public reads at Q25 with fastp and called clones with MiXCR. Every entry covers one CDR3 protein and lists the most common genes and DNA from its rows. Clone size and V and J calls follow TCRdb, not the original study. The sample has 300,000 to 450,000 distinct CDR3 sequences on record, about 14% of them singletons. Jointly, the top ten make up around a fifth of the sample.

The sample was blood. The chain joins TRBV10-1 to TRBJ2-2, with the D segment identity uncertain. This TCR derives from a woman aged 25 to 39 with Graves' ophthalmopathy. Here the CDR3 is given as CASGVPYTGELFF. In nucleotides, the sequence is TGCGCCAGTGGGGTCCCCTACACCGGGGAGCTGTTTTTT.